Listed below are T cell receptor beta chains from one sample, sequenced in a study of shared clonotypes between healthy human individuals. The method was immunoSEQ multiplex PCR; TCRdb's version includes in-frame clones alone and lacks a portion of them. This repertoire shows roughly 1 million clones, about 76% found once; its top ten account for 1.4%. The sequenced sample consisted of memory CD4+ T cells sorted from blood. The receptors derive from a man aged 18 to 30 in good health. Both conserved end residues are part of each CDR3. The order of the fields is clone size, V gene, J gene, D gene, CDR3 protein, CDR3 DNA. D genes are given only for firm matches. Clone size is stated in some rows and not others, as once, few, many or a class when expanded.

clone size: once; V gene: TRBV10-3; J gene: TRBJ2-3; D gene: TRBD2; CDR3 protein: CAISDSGSSDTQYF; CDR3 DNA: TGTGCCATCAGTGATAGCGGGAGTTCAGATACGCAGTATTTT
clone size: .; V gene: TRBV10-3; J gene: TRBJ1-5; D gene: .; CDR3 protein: CAISETDSISNQPQHF; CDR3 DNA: TGTGCCATCAGTGAGACCGACAGTATAAGCAATCAGCCCCAGCATTTT
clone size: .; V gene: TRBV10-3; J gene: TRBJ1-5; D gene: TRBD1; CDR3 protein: CAISAGQESNQPQHF; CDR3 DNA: TGTGCCATCAGTGCGGGACAGGAAAGCAATCAGCCCCAGCATTTT
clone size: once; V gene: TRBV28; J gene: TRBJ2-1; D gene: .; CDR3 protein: CASSLKFWGIGDNEQFF; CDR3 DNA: TGTGCCAGCAGTTTAAAGTTTTGGGGGATCGGAGACAATGAGCAGTTCTTC
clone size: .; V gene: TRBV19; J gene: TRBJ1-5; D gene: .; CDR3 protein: CASSIDRTQPQHF; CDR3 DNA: TGTGCCAGTAGTATTGATCGGACTCAGCCCCAGCATTTT
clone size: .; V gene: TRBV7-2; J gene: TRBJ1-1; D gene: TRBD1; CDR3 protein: CASSPGTVYTEAFF; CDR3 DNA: TGTGCCAGCAGCCCAGGGACAGTATACACTGAAGCTTTCTTT
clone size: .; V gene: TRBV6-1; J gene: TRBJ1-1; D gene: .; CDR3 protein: CASGGFYTEAFF; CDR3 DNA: TGTGCCAGCGGGGGGTTCTACACTGAAGCTTTCTTT
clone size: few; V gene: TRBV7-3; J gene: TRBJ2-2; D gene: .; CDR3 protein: CASSLTRDTGELFF; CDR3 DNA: TGTGCCAGCAGCTTAACCCGGGACACCGGGGAGCTGTTTTTT
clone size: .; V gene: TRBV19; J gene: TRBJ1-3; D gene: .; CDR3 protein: CASSLSLLSSGNTIYF; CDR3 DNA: TGTGCCAGTAGTTTAAGCCTTCTGAGCTCTGGAAACACCATATATTTT
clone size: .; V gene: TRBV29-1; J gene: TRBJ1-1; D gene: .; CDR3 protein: CSVESPRDTEAFF; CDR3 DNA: TGCAGCGTTGAATCGCCTCGAGACACTGAAGCTTTCTTT
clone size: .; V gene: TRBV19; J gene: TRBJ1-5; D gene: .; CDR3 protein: CASLRDIDSNQPQHF; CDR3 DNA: TGTGCCAGCCTACGGGACATAGATAGCAATCAGCCCCAGCATTTT
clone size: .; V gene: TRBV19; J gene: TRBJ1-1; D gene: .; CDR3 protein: CASSIDRRREAFF; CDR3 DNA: TGTGCCAGTAGTATAGATCGACGGCGGGAAGCTTTCTTT
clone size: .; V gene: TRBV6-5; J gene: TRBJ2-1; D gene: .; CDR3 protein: CASSEQPRNEQFF; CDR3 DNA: TGTGCCAGCAGTGAGCAGCCCAGGAATGAGCAGTTCTTC
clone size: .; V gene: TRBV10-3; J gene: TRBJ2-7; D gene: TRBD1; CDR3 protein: CAISETGVREQYF; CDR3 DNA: TGTGCCATCAGTGAGACAGGGGTCCGCGAGCAGTACTTC
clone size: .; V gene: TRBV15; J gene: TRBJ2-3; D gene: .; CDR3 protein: CATSRDRITDTQYF; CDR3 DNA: TGTGCCACCAGCAGAGATCGAATCACAGATACGCAGTATTTT
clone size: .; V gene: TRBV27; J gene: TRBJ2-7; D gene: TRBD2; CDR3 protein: CASSPRAGGPYEQYF; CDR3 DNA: TGTGCCAGCAGCCCAAGGGCGGGAGGGCCCTACGAGCAGTACTTC